The 19 T cell receptor beta chains below all came from one sample that was sequenced in a study of cytomegalovirus exposure and HLA in healthy donors. It was with 60 Vbeta and 13 Jbeta primers that the PCR ran. Using immunoSEQ multiplex PCR, the repertoire was profiled, and TCRdb retains in-frame clones only, with some absent. Recorded for this sample: over 200,000 clones. Sequenced input: PBMCs. The receptors stem from a woman aged 30 to 39 in good health and CMV-seropositive.

The V and J genes are TRBV12-5 and TRBJ1-2, with 9 bases lining up with TRBD1. The J segment lost 1 base and the V segment lost 1 base, leaving 16 bases of the junction unmatched. Germline CDR1 reads LGHNT; CDR2 reads FRNRAP. CDR3 length: 20 residues. The CDR3 sequence: CASGLEDGETGGTGNYGYTF. DNA of the CDR3: TGTGCTAGTGGTTTGGAAGATGGCGAGACAGGGGGAACGGGTAACTATGGCTACACCTTC.

The rearrangement uses TRBV12-5 and TRBJ1-5, with D unresolved. Trimming took off 5 bases at V and 6 bases at J, with 8 bases between the two ends. The CDR3 is 12 amino acids. Germline V gene data show CDR1 as LGHNT and CDR2 as FRNRAP. The CDR3 region is CASGPDIQPQHF. Written as DNA, the CDR3 is TGTGCTAGTGGTCCAGACATTCAGCCCCAGCATTTT.

V and J are TRBV7-7 and TRBJ2-5, with TRBD1 matching over 7 bases. This CDR3 region has 14 residues. From germline, CDR1 is SSHAT and CDR2 FNYEAQ (reference sequence). The V segment lost 4 bases and the J segment 2 bases; nucleotides outside the gene matches: 4. The CDR3 region has the DNA TGTGCCAGCAGCTCTGGACAGGATCAAGAGACCCAGTACTTC. Its translation is CASSSGQDQETQYF. The full variable domain, with the rest looked up from reference TRBV7-7 and TRBJ2-5, is GAGVSQSPRYKVTKRGQDVTLRCDPISSHATLYWYQQALGQGPEFLTYFNYEAQPDKSGLPSDRFSAERPEGSISTLTIQRTEQRDSAMYRCASSSGQDQETQYFGPGTRLLVL.

The chain joins TRBV5-6 to TRBJ1-2, with 11 nucleotides matching TRBD1. Germline-derived CDR1 and CDR2 are SGHDT and YYEEEE. V gave up 0 bases and J gave up 5 bases; unmatched junction bases: 0. This CDR3 contains 14 residues. The CDR3 here is CASSLGDRGYGYTF. CDR3 nucleotide sequence: TGTGCCAGCAGCTTGGGGGACAGGGGGTATGGCTACACCTTC. Looking up the rest from reference TRBV5-6 and TRBJ1-2 gives the full variable domain: DAGVTQSPTHLIKTRGQQVTLRCSPKSGHDTVSWYQQALGQGPQFIFQYYEEEERQRGNFPDRFSGHQFPNYSSELNVNALLLGDSALYLCASSLGDRGYGYTFGSGTRLTVV.

The chain recombines TRBV11-2 with TRBJ1-1; no reliable D call. Germline assignment: CDR1 SGHAT and CDR2 FQNNGV. V gave up 5 bases and J gave up 2 bases, with 9 bases separating them. This CDR3 is 13 amino acids long. CDR3 in amino acids: CASSISPNTEAFF. The CDR3 DNA is TGTGCCAGCAGCATTAGTCCTAACACTGAAGCTTTCTTT.

Here the CDR3 reads CASSLVSQGGVAFF. CDR3 bases: TGCGCCAGCAGCTTGGTTTCACAGGGGGGGGTGGCTTTCTTT. The chain recombines TRBV5-1 with TRBJ1-1; 8 bases agree with TRBD1. Germline CDR1 SGHRS, CDR2 YFSETQ. Losses at the gene ends were 0 bases for V and 11 bases for J; bases not matched to a gene: 9. The CDR3 loop spans 14 amino acids. The complete variable domain, with remaining parts taken from reference TRBV5-1 and TRBJ1-1, reads KAGVTQTPRYLIKTRGQQVTLSCSPISGHRSVSWYQQTPGQGLQFLFEYFSETQRNKGNFPGRFSGRQFSNSRSEMNVSTLELGDSALYLCASSLVSQGGVAFFGQGTRLTVV.

The CDR3, as DNA: TGCGCCAGCAGCCCCGGACAGGACATCTCCTACGAGCAGTACTTC. Amino acids: CASSPGQDISYEQYF. The chain uses TRBV5-1 and TRBJ2-7; 7 positions match TRBD1. V dropped 4 bases and J dropped 0; count of bases not matched to a gene: 7. In germline, CDR1 is SGHRS, CDR2 YFSETQ. CDR3 length: 15 residues. The full variable domain, in which reference TRBV5-1 and TRBJ2-7 provide the parts outside the CDR3, is KAGVTQTPRYLIKTRGQQVTLSCSPISGHRSVSWYQQTPGQGLQFLFEYFSETQRNKGNFPGRFSGRQFSNSRSEMNVSTLELGDSALYLCASSPGQDISYEQYFGPGTRLTVT.

J is TRBJ2-7 and V is TRBV27; 7 nucleotides line up with TRBD1. Germline V gene sequence: CDR1 MNHEY, CDR2 SMNVEV (reference sequence). There are 17 residues in the CDR3. The V and J ends lost 5 bases and 0 bases, in that order; junction bases with no gene match: 13. CDR3 region: CASSPSTGETYSYEQYF. The CDR3 bases are TGTGCCAGCAGTCCTAGCACAGGGGAAACTTACTCCTACGAGCAGTACTTC.

V is TRBV7-2 and J is TRBJ1-2; 8 bases are a match to TRBD1. From germline, CDR1 is SGHTA and CDR2 FQGNSA. V lost 1 base to trimming and J lost 3 bases; unmatched junction nucleotides: 7. The CDR3 contains 16 residues. CDR3 loop: CASSLGGTGVYYGYTF. The CDR3 coding sequence is TGTGCCAGCAGCTTAGGCGGGACAGGCGTCTACTATGGCTACACCTTC.

This chain connects TRBV28 to TRBJ2-2; TRBD2 aligns across 10 bases. CDR1 is MDHEN, CDR2 SYDVKM, per germline. The CDR3 contains 17 residues. V lost 5 bases, J lost 6 bases, and 12 bases stayed unmatched. The CDR3 DNA sequence: TGTGCCAGCAGTCCCCTAAAGACTAGCGGGCGGGCCGGGGAGCTGTTTTTT. Translated: CASSPLKTSGRAGELFF. The full variable domain, with the rest looked up from reference TRBV28 and TRBJ2-2, is DVKVTQSSRYLVKRTGEKVFLECVQDMDHENMFWYRQDPGLGLRLIYFSYDVKMKEKGDIPEGYSVSREKKERFSLILESASTNQTSMYLCASSPLKTSGRAGELFFGEGSRLTVL.

V and J are TRBV19 and TRBJ1-2; D is perhaps TRBD1 (5 bases). Germline-derived CDR1 and CDR2 are LNHDA and SQIVND (reference sequence). Deletions cut 10 bases from V and 0 bases from J, with 15 bases between. The CDR3 length is 14 residues. The CDR3 sequence is CATGGLGPNYGYTF. CDR3 nucleotides: TGTGCCACCGGGGGTTTAGGACCTAACTATGGCTACACCTTC.

The gene calls are TRBV7-9 and TRBJ1-6; D not certain. CDR3 length equals 16 residues. From germline, CDR1 is SEHNR and CDR2 FQNEAQ (reference sequence). Trimming removed 1 base from V and 0 bases from J, with 7 bases in between. The CDR3 region has the DNA TGTGCCAGCAGCTTAGGACGGGGCTCCTATAATTCACCCCTCCACTTT. Translation: CASSLGRGSYNSPLHF.

The V and J genes are TRBV2 and TRBJ1-1, with 7 bases aligning to TRBD1. CDR3 length: 14 amino acids. V shed 3 bases and J 5 bases; nucleotides not matched to a gene: 6. Germline V CDR1 and CDR2: SNHLY, FYNNEI. This CDR3 is CASSEEGAGTEAFF. In nucleotides, the CDR3 is TGTGCCAGCAGTGAGGAGGGGGCAGGAACTGAAGCTTTCTTT.

The CDR3 nucleotides read TGCGCCAGCGGCCTCCTTCACACTGAAGCTTTCTTT. This translates into CASGLLHTEAFF. The V gene is TRBV10-2, the J gene TRBJ1-1; no clear D. Trimming left V 8 bases short and J 3 bases short, with 10 bases between. Germline lookup yields CDR1 WSHSY and CDR2 SAAADI. This CDR3 is built from 12 residues.

The rearrangement links TRBV6-6 to TRBJ1-5; 7 bases map to TRBD1. The CDR3 sequence is 15 residues long. Germline-derived CDR1 and CDR2 are MNHNY and SVGAGI (reference sequence). J lost 2 bases, V lost 2 bases, and 3 bases had no gene match. CDR3 coding DNA: TGTGCCAGCAGTTACACAGGGGTAGGCAATCAGCCCCAGCATTTT. It codes for CASSYTGVGNQPQHF.

V gene TRBV5-4 combines with J gene TRBJ1-3; 8 positions agree with TRBD1. The trim removed 1 base at V and 4 bases at J, leaving 7 bases unmatched. Germline lookup yields CDR1 SGHNT and CDR2 YYREEE (reference sequence). This CDR3 has 16 amino acids. Written as DNA, the CDR3 is TGTGCCAGCAGCTTGCCGGGACAGGCTGAGGGAAACACCATATATTTT. It specifies CASSLPGQAEGNTIYF. The entire variable domain, with the rest obtained from reference TRBV5-4 and TRBJ1-3, is as follows: ETGVTQSPTHLIKTRGQQVTLRCSSQSGHNTVSWYQQALGQGPQFIFQYYREEENGRGNFPPRFSGLQFPNYSSELNVNALELDDSALYLCASSLPGQAEGNTIYFGEGSWLTVV.

CDR3 DNA sequence: TGCGCCAGCAGCTTGACCGGGACTAGCGGACCTTTTAGCTCCTACAATGAGCAGTTCTTC. As protein: CASSLTGTSGPFSSYNEQFF. The rearrangement uses TRBV5-1 and TRBJ2-1; 11 bases line up with TRBD2. CDR3 length: 20 residues. After removal of 1 base from V and 0 bases from J, the junction contained 12 bases not matched to a gene. Germline CDR1 reads SGHRS; CDR2 reads YFSETQ.

The rearrangement links TRBV9 to TRBJ2-5, with D possibly TRBD1 on 5 matching bases. Near its end, the DNA agrees better with TRBJ2-7, so the J call may be wrong. CDR1 SGDLS and CDR2 YYNGEE come from the germline V gene. The CDR3 has 15 amino acids. CDR3 in DNA: TGTGCCAGCAGCGTAGACGCAGGGTGGAGCTACGAGCAGTACTTC. It codes for CASSVDAGWSYEQYF.

The V gene is TRBV18, the J gene TRBJ1-1; D not certain. Germline V gives CDR1 KGHSH, CDR2 LQKENI. The CDR3 spans 16 residues. V lost 1 base and J 4 bases, leaving 16 bases between the germline ends. The DNA of the CDR3 is TGTGCCAGCTCACCACGTCTTCATGTAGAGGGCACTGAAGCTTTCTTT. Its protein product is CASSPRLHVEGTEAFF.